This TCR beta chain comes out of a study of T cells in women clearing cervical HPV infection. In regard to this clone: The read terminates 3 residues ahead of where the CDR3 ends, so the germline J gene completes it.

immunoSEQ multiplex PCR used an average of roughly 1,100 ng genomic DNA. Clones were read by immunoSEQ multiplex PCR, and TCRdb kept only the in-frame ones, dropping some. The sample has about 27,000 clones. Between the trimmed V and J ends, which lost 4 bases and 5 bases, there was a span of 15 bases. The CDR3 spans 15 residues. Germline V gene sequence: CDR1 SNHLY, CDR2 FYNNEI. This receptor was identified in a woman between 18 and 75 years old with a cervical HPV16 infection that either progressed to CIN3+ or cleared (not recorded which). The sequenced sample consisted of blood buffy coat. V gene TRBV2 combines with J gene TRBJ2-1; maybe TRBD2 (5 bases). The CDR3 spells CASSVGSLANNEQFF. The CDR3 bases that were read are TGTGCCAGCAGTGTGGGATCCCTAGCCAACAATGAG.